Sequencing of this TCR beta chain was carried out in a study of cytomegalovirus exposure and HLA in healthy donors. Clones were sequenced by immunoSEQ multiplex PCR, and TCRdb holds only the in-frame ones, with some missing. Altogether nearly 200,000 clones are present, around 83% being singletons, with the ten largest covering roughly an eighth. The sample holds many counts of this clone. Trimming cost V 5 bases and J 5 bases, with 3 bases left between them. Germline V gene data show CDR1 as MNHNS and CDR2 as SASEGT. There are 10 residues in the CDR3. The receptor's source is a woman in her 30s in good health and CMV-seropositive. The sequenced material came from PBMCs. The genes are TRBV6-1 and TRBJ1-2, with D unclear. CDR3 nucleotides: TGTGCCAGCAGTCAATATGGCTACACCTTC. The encoded protein is CASSQYGYTF.